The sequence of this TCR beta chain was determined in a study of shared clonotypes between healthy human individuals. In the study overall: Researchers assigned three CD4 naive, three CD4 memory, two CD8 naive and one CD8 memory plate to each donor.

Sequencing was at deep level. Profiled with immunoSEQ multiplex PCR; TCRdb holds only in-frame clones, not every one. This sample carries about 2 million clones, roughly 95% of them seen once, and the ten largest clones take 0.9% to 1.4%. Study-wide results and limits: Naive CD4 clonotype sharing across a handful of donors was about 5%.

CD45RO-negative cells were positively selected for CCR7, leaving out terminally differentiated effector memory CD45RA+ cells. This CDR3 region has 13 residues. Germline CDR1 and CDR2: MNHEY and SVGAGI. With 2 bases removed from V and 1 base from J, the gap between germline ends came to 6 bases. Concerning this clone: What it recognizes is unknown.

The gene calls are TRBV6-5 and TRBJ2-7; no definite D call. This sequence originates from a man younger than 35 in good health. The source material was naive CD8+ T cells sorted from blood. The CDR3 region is CASSYAYSYEQYF. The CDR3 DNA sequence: TGTGCCAGCAGTTACGCATATTCCTACGAGCAGTACTTC.